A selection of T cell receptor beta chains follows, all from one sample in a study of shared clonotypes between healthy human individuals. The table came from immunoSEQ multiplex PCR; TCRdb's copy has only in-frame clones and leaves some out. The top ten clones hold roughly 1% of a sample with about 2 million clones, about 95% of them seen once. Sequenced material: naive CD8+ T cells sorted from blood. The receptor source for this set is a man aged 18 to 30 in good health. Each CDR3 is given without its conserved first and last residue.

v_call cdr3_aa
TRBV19 ASSILPGDNNYGYT
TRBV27 ASSLSTGFGGELF
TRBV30 AWSEGSGGYT
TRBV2 ASAAGASYNEQF
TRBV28 ASSFFRREISYEQY
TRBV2 ASSGTGGSYNSPLH
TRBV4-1 ASSIGNLAELNTGELF
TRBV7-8 ASSLELAHPSGANVLT
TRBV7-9 ASSLVVGTGDRSPLH
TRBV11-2 ASSDETRTLSFSTDTQY
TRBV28 ASSLYQVSNQPQH
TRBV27 ASSRSEFAYNEQF
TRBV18 ASSPWPLRTDTQY
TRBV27 ASSLSEWLQPQH
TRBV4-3 ASSQGVGSGNTIY
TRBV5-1 ASSLGWGSSYNEQF
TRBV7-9 ASSPSPSYNEQF
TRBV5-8 ASSLNWGYGYEQY
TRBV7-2 AIDREPQH
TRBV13 ASSSRDSHPDNSPLH